The present T cell receptor (beta chain) was sequenced within a study of shared clonotypes between healthy human individuals. Ten immunoSEQ deep assay plates were used to sequence unsorted PBMC DNA. The data were produced by immunoSEQ multiplex PCR, yet TCRdb's version contains in-frame clones alone and is incomplete. The data show about 480,000 clones, with approximately 79% seen just once and 10% to 15% held by the top ten. The CDR3 extends over 17 amino acids. Per the germline V gene, CDR1 is MNHEY and CDR2 is SMNVEV (reference sequence). The ends were cut back, 6 bases at V and 0 bases at J, with 20 bases in the middle.

Input material: PBMCs. This chain joins TRBV27 and TRBJ1-1, with D possibly matching TRBD1 (6 bases). The receptor was derived from a woman in her thirties or forties in good health. Some clones in this sample may be carry-over from other donors' samples. CDR3 loop: CASSPRGGKGVNTEAFF. The CDR3 nucleotides read TGTGCCAGCAGCCCGAGGGGGGGGAAGGGAGTGAACACTGAAGCTTTCTTT.